This T cell receptor beta chain was recovered during a study of T cell repertoires in cytomegalovirus infection. About the study: Matching HLA type and CMV infection were both indicated by public TCR beta signatures. Study-level findings and limits: There were HLA-C-restricted CMV-specific TCR beta clonotypes dominating the ex vivo response.

V lost 0 bases and J lost 2; bases outside the gene matches: 13. The CDR3 has 18 amino acids. TCRdb redid the calling of the reads with MiXCR, one entry per CDR3 protein. The sample gives approximately 190,000 distinct CDR3 sequences, about a tenth of which show up once; approximately 4.6% is in the top ten. This clonotype came up many times. Its antigen is still unknown. The rearrangement links TRBV12-3 or TRBV12-4 to TRBJ2-7, with TRBD2 matching 7 bases. Sequencing used PBMCs. This sequence originates from a human donor in good health (CMV status not recorded). Some clones in this sample may be carry-over from other donors' samples. Written as DNA, the CDR3 is TGTGCCAGCAGTTTAGCCACCTTCATGGCGGGGGACCCCTACGAGCAGTACTTC. As protein: CASSLATFMAGDPYEQYF.